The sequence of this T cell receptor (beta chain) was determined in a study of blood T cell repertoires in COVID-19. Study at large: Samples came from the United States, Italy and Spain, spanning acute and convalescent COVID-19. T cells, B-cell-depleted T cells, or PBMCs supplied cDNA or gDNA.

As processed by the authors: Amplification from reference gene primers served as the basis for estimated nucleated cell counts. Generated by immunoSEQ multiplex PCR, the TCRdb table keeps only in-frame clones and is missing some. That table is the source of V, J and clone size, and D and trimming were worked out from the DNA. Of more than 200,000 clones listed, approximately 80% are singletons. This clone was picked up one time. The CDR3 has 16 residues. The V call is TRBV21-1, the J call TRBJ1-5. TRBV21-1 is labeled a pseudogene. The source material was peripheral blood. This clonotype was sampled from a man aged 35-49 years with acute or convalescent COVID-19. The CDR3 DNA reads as TGTGCCAGCAGCGCCTGCAGGGGAGGGGGCAATCAGCCCCAGCATTTT. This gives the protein CASSACRGGGNQPQHF.